The 7 T cell receptor beta chains listed next were all sequenced from one sample in a study of blood T cell repertoires in COVID-19. Data came from immunoSEQ multiplex PCR; TCRdb stores just in-frame clones and leaves some out. Among a few hundred thousand clones listed, over 70% were seen once. Sequencing used peripheral blood. The receptors shown here come from a man aged 50 to 59 with active or convalescent COVID-19.

This rearrangement joins TRBV6-6 to TRBJ2-3, with D tentatively TRBD1 (6 bases). Per the germline V gene, CDR1 is MNHNY and CDR2 is SVGAGI (reference sequence). CDR3 length: 13 amino acids. The V end lost 6 bases, the J end lost 3 bases, and 10 bases lay between the germline ends. DNA of the CDR3: TGTGCCAGCAGACCTACAGGGACAGATACGCAGTATTTT. Protein product: CASRPTGTDTQYF.

The J gene is TRBJ2-1, the V gene TRBV19; 7 nucleotides line up with TRBD2. Germline values: CDR1 LNHDA, CDR2 SQIVND (reference sequence). V lost 5 bases, J lost 9 bases, and 10 bases stayed unmatched. This CDR3 comprises 14 residues. The CDR3 DNA reads TGTGCCAGTAGTTGGAGGACCCCGGGGGGTGAGCAGTTCTTC. Translation: CASSWRTPGGEQFF.

The chain employs TRBV27 and TRBJ2-1, with D tentatively TRBD2 (5 bases). The CDR3 has 15 residues. Germline V CDR1 and CDR2: MNHEY, SMNVEV (reference sequence). V gave up 3 bases and J gave up 8 bases, with 17 bases separating them. The CDR3 is CASSFTRTLGDEQFF. The CDR3 DNA sequence: TGTGCCAGCAGTTTCACTAGGACTTTAGGAGATGAGCAGTTCTTC.

The count of this clone is one. V usage is TRBV15 and J usage is TRBJ1-4; D may be TRBD1 (5 bases). This CDR3 contains 14 residues. Trimming left V 0 bases short and J 7 bases short, with 9 bases between. Per the germline V gene, CDR1 is LNHNV and CDR2 is YYDKDF (reference sequence). The CDR3 sequence is CATSRDPTGEKLFF. DNA for the CDR3: TGTGCCACCAGCAGAGATCCAACAGGTGAAAAACTGTTTTTT.

This clone came up once. The V and J genes are TRBV19 and TRBJ1-4; 8 nucleotides agree with TRBD1. There are 15 residues in the CDR3. Germline CDR1 reads LNHDA; CDR2 reads SQIVND (reference sequence). The V segment lost 4 bases and the J segment 4 bases; nucleotides outside the gene matches: 5. The CDR3 DNA follows: TGTGCCAGTAGTAAGCAGGGGGCTGGTAATGAAAAACTGTTTTTT. It codes for CASSKQGAGNEKLFF.

The chain recombines TRBV7-9 with TRBJ2-1; D gene uncertain. This CDR3 spans 16 amino acids. CDR1 and CDR2 from the germline V gene are SEHNR and FQNEAQ (reference sequence). The V gene lost 4 bases and the J gene lost 3 bases, with 16 bases spanning the gap. The CDR3 DNA reads TGTGCCAGCAGCTCCCCCGACGCCCGGGTCTACAATGAGCAGTTCTTC. This sequence encodes CASSSPDARVYNEQFF.

The CDR3 is CASSPLIRGDGYTF. The CDR3 DNA is TGTGCCAGCTCCCCTCTAATCCGGGGAGATGGCTACACCTTC. J is TRBJ1-2 and V is TRBV18; D ambiguous. CDR1 is KGHSH, CDR2 LQKENI, per germline. This CDR3 is built from 14 residues. Trimming left V 6 bases short and J 6 bases short, with 17 bases between.